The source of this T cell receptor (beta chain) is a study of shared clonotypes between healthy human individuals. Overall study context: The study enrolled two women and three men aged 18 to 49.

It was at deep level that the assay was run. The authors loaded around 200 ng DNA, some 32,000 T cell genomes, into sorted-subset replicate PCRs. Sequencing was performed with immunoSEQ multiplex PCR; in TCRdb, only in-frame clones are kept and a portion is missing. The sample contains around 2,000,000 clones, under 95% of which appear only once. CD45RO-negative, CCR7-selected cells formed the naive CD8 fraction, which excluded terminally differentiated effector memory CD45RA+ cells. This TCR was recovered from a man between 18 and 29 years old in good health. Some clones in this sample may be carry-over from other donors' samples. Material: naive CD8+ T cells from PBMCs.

Here the CDR3 DNA reads TGTGCCAGCAGTCAGACACCTGCTCAAACCTACGAGCAGTACTTC. This gives the protein CASSQTPAQTYEQYF. This chain connects TRBV6-6 to TRBJ2-7; no clear D gene. This CDR3 has 15 residues. V was pared by 5 bases and J by 2 bases, with 16 bases between. Germline V lookup: CDR1 MNHNY, CDR2 SVGAGI (reference sequence).